This T cell receptor beta chain was captured by sequencing in a study of blood T cell repertoires in COVID-19. The wider study: Samples taken during acute and convalescent COVID-19 were collected in the United States, Italy and Spain.

Clones were read by immunoSEQ multiplex PCR, and TCRdb kept only the in-frame ones, dropping some. The table shows roughly 180,000 clones, with roughly 84% occurring only once. The V end lost 9 bases, the J end lost 10 bases, and 12 bases lay between the germline ends. The CDR3 is 11 residues long. Germline loops: CDR1 SNHLY, CDR2 FYNNEI. The TCR was taken from a man aged 80 or over with COVID-19, enrolled during active disease. This chain joins TRBV2 and TRBJ1-4; D may be TRBD1 (5 bases). Sequenced input: peripheral blood. CDR3 nucleotide sequence: TGTGCCAGTGGGGGGGAAGGAAAACTGTTTTTT. This gives the protein CASGGEGKLFF.